This entry lists 10 T cell receptor beta chains sequenced from one sample in a study of cytomegalovirus exposure and HLA in healthy donors. PCR used 60 Vbeta primers and 13 Jbeta primers. Profiling relied on immunoSEQ multiplex PCR, and the TCRdb table lists in-frame clones only, not all of them. Of 95,000 to 100,000 clones in the sample, roughly 79% are singletons; the top ten hold roughly 4.1%. Input material: PBMCs. Source of these receptors: a middle-aged man in good health and CMV-seronegative.

The genes are TRBV6-1 and TRBJ2-7; 7 nucleotides agree with TRBD1. The ends lost 2 bases at V and 5 bases at J; junction bases unmatched: 9. The length of the CDR3 is 15 residues. CDR1 is MNHNS, CDR2 SASEGT, per germline. This CDR3 reads CASSEFVGGFDEQYF. Written as DNA, the CDR3 is TGTGCCAGCAGTGAATTTGTAGGGGGCTTCGACGAGCAGTACTTC.

The V and J genes are TRBV6-1 and TRBJ2-7; possibly TRBD1 for D (6 bases). Germline assignment: CDR1 MNHNS and CDR2 SASEGT. This CDR3 region has 13 residues. V lost 7 bases to trimming and J lost 3 bases, with 13 bases between them. The CDR3 region has the DNA TGTGCCAGCAAAACAGGGCCGGTCTACGAGCAGTACTTC. Amino acid sequence: CASKTGPVYEQYF.

V is TRBV7-2 and J is TRBJ2-1; D is possibly TRBD2 (7 bases). Trimming left V 5 bases short and J 7 bases short, with 15 bases between. Germline V gives CDR1 SGHTA, CDR2 FQGNSA. The length of the CDR3 is 14 residues. The CDR3 region has the DNA TGTGCCAGCAGCCCTCAAGGGGGGGGTAATGAGCAGTTCTTC. Its translation: CASSPQGGGNEQFF.

This chain joins TRBV6-1 and TRBJ2-1; 10 bases map to TRBD2. The CDR3 is 18 residues long. Germline V lookup: CDR1 MNHNS, CDR2 SASEGT. The trim removed 0 bases at V and 7 bases at J, leaving 12 bases unmatched. DNA for the CDR3: TGTGCCAGCAGTGAAGCCTACCTCCTAGCGGGGGAGGGGAATGAGCAGTTCTTC. Its protein product is CASSEAYLLAGEGNEQFF.

This clone was observed a handful of times. The chain recombines TRBV29-1 with TRBJ2-3; the D gene is possibly TRBD2 (5 bases). The CDR3 loop spans 13 amino acids. Germline V gene sequence: CDR1 SQVTM, CDR2 ANQGSEA. V was trimmed by 4 bases and J by 0 bases, leaving 8 bases between them. The CDR3 DNA follows: TGCAGCGTTGGAGGGCCTAGCACAGATACGCAGTATTTT. It translates to CSVGGPSTDTQYF.

This sequence joins TRBV5-5 and TRBJ2-3, with 11 bases aligning to TRBD2. The CDR3 spans 17 residues. Germline V gene sequence: CDR1 SGHKS, CDR2 YYEKEE (reference sequence). Trimming took 4 bases from V and 4 from J; bases not matched to a gene: 11. CDR3 in amino acids: CASSKTFSGGGADTQYF. As DNA, the CDR3 is TGTGCCAGCAGCAAGACTTTTAGCGGGGGGGGTGCAGATACGCAGTATTTT. Full variable domain (outside the CDR3, taken from reference TRBV5-5 and TRBJ2-3): DAGVTQSPTHLIKTRGQQVTLRCSPISGHKSVSWYQQVLGQGPQFIFQYYEKEERGRGNFPDRFSARQFPNYSSELNVNALLLGDSALYLCASSKTFSGGGADTQYFGPGTRLTVL.

This clone came up a few times. This chain connects TRBV5-6 to TRBJ1-4; D might be TRBD1 (5 bases). CDR3 size: 14 residues. V was shortened by 4 bases and J by 7 bases, with 14 bases between the two germline ends. Germline V lookup: CDR1 SGHDT, CDR2 YYEEEE. The CDR3 nucleotides read TGTGCCAGCAGCCGTGGGGCAACCGGTGAAAAACTGTTTTTT. The encoded protein is CASSRGATGEKLFF. The whole variable domain, filled in from reference TRBV5-6 and TRBJ1-4, reads DAGVTQSPTHLIKTRGQQVTLRCSPKSGHDTVSWYQQALGQGPQFIFQYYEEEERQRGNFPDRFSGHQFPNYSSELNVNALLLGDSALYLCASSRGATGEKLFFGSGTQLSVL.

The table lists this clone with a count of one. This chain links TRBV5-1 with TRBJ1-2, with D perhaps matching TRBD1 (6 bases). The ends were cut back, 5 bases at V and 5 bases at J, with 19 bases in the middle. The CDR3 extends over 15 amino acids. Looked up from germline, CDR1 is SGHRS and CDR2 is YFSETQ. CDR3 loop: CASRPIPGQDYGYTF. CDR3 bases: TGCGCCAGCAGACCCATTCCGGGACAAGATTATGGCTACACCTTC.

The J gene is TRBJ1-1, the V gene TRBV12-5; D gene uncertain. The CDR3 runs 11 residues. Germline values: CDR1 LGHNT, CDR2 FRNRAP. Trimming took 6 bases from V and 6 from J, leaving 8 bases between them. In DNA form, the CDR3 reads TGTGCTAGTGGCAGTGGTTCTGAAGCTTTCTTT. Translated, it gives CASGSGSEAFF.

The genes are TRBV7-2 and TRBJ2-2; 11 bases are shared with TRBD2. The germline gives CDR1 SGHTA, CDR2 FQGNSA. CDR3 length: 15 residues. J lost 7 bases, V lost 3 bases, and 4 bases had no gene match. The CDR3 loop is CASSFSGGALGELFF. The CDR3 DNA sequence: TGTGCCAGCAGCTTTAGCGGGGGGGCCCTCGGGGAGCTGTTTTTT.